This T cell receptor (beta chain) was documented in a study of T cells in localized non-small cell lung cancer. To note about this clone: Its specificity is unknown.

This CDR3 spans 15 amino acids. V was pared by 4 bases and J by 4 bases, with 8 bases of the junction left unmatched. The germline V gene has CDR1 MNHEY and CDR2 SVGAGI. Data came from immunoSEQ multiplex PCR; TCRdb stores just in-frame clones and leaves some out. The repertoire has tens of thousands of clones, roughly 88% of them found once; the top ten carry about 15%. Study-level findings and limits: The appearance of a median approximately 57 of the top 100 tumor clones was seen in adjacent lung. Increased T cell density in blood showed an association with longer overall survival. Adjacent uninvolved lung had the highest clonality, suggesting focused antigen responses.

The TCR comes from a man aged 35-75 years with stage III lung adenocarcinoma. The V gene is TRBV6-5, the J gene TRBJ2-7; 9 bases align to TRBD1. Material: peripheral blood mononuclear cells, obtained before any cancer treatment. The CDR3 DNA reads as TGTGCCAGCAGTTCACCGGGACAGGGAGGTTACGAGCAGTACTTC. This gives the protein CASSSPGQGGYEQYF.